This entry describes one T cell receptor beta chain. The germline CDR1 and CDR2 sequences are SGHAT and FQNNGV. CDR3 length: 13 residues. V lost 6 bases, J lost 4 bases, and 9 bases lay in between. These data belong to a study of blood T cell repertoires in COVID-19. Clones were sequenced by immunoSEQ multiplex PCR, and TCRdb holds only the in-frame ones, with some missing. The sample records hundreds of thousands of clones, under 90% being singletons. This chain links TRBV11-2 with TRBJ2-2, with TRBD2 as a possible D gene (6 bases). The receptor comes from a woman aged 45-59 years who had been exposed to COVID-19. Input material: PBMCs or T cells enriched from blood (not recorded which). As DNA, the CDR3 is TGTGCCAGCAGTCGGGGAGGCACCGGGGAGCTGTTTTTT. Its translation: CASSRGGTGELFF. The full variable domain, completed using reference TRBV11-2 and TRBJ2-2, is EAGVAQSPRYKIIEKRQSVAFWCNPISGHATLYWYQQILGQGPKLLIQFQNNGVVDDSQLPKDRFSAERLKGVDSTLKIQPAKLEDSAVYLCASSRGGTGELFFGEGSRLTVL.